These T cell receptor beta chains were read from a single sample in a study of vaccination and CD4 T cells after COVID-19. These receptors lack a known antigen. TCRdb called the PCR reads again in MiXCR, with one record for every CDR3 protein. The repertoire holds about 19,000 distinct CDR3 sequences, with roughly 31% as singletons. The material sequenced was cultured CD4+ T cells from blood. Receptors originate from a human donor with COVID-19. CDR3s include the opening cysteine and the closing phenylalanine or tryptophan. D genes are given only for firm matches. Not every row has a clone size; where given, it reads once, few, many or a size class.

v_gene: TRBV10-3; d_gene: .; abundance: .; j_gene: TRBJ2-2; CDR3aa: CAISVGAKNTGELFF; CDR3nt: TGTGCCATCAGTGTGGGGGCAAAGAACACCGGGGAGCTGTTTTTT
v_gene: TRBV25-1; d_gene: .; abundance: few; j_gene: TRBJ1-2; CDR3aa: CASSEVYGYTF; CDR3nt: TGTGCCAGCAGTGAAGTCTATGGCTACACCTTC
v_gene: TRBV20-1; d_gene: TRBD2; abundance: .; j_gene: TRBJ2-1; CDR3aa: CSVASGVYNEQFF; CDR3nt: TGCAGTGTTGCTAGCGGGGTATACAATGAGCAGTTCTTC
v_gene: TRBV5-4; d_gene: .; abundance: .; j_gene: TRBJ2-1; CDR3aa: CASSPQGGDEQFF; CDR3nt: TGTGCCAGCAGCCCCCAGGGGGGGGATGAGCAGTTCTTC
v_gene: TRBV7-2; d_gene: TRBD2; abundance: .; j_gene: TRBJ2-1; CDR3aa: CASSLGLAGGTNEQFF; CDR3nt: TGTGCCAGCAGCTTAGGACTAGCGGGGGGCACCAATGAGCAGTTCTTC
v_gene: TRBV5-1; d_gene: TRBD2; abundance: few; j_gene: TRBJ2-7; CDR3aa: CASSFGGGNEQYF; CDR3nt: TGCGCCAGCAGCTTCGGCGGGGGGAACGAGCAGTACTTC
v_gene: TRBV5-1; d_gene: .; abundance: .; j_gene: TRBJ2-2; CDR3aa: CASRLVERRTTGELFF; CDR3nt: TGCGCCAGCAGGTTGGTGGAGCGGAGGACCACCGGGGAGCTGTTTTTT
v_gene: TRBV5-1; d_gene: TRBD2; abundance: .; j_gene: TRBJ2-3; CDR3aa: CASSSGTSVSTDTQYF; CDR3nt: TGCGCCAGCAGCTCCGGGACTAGCGTCAGCACAGATACGCAGTATTTT
v_gene: TRBV7-9; d_gene: .; abundance: few; j_gene: TRBJ1-5; CDR3aa: CASSLGRDQPQHF; CDR3nt: TGTGCCAGCAGCTTAGGTCGGGATCAGCCCCAGCATTTT
v_gene: TRBV11-2; d_gene: TRBD1; abundance: .; j_gene: TRBJ2-3; CDR3aa: CASSLGTGHASTDTQYF; CDR3nt: TGTGCCAGCAGCTTAGGGACAGGACACGCTAGCACAGATACGCAGTATTTT
v_gene: TRBV20-1; d_gene: .; abundance: few; j_gene: TRBJ1-4; CDR3aa: CSGRRDGNEKLFF; CDR3nt: TGCAGTGGCAGACGGGACGGAAATGAAAAACTGTTTTTT
v_gene: TRBV2; d_gene: .; abundance: .; j_gene: TRBJ2-2; CDR3aa: CASSEVRVSGELFF; CDR3nt: TGTGCCAGCAGTGAAGTAAGGGTTTCCGGGGAGCTGTTTTTT
v_gene: TRBV5-4; d_gene: TRBD1; abundance: once; j_gene: TRBJ1-2; CDR3aa: CASSLDRGSYGYTF; CDR3nt: TGTGCCAGCAGCTTGGACAGGGGAAGCTATGGCTACACCTTC
v_gene: TRBV11-2; d_gene: TRBD2; abundance: few; j_gene: TRBJ2-5; CDR3aa: CASSLSAGGLQKTQYF; CDR3nt: TGTGCCAGCAGCTTATCAGCGGGGGGGCTTCAGAAGACCCAGTACTTC
v_gene: TRBV7-9; d_gene: .; abundance: .; j_gene: TRBJ2-5; CDR3aa: CASSLAGGQETQYF; CDR3nt: TGTGCCAGCAGCTTAGCGGGGGGTCAAGAGACCCAGTACTTC
v_gene: TRBV19; d_gene: .; abundance: .; j_gene: TRBJ2-3; CDR3aa: CASSTEGHPSTAMDTQYF; CDR3nt: TGTGCCAGTAGTACCGAGGGACACCCGTCGACCGCTATGGATACGCAGTATTTT
v_gene: TRBV12-3/TRBV12-4; d_gene: .; abundance: .; j_gene: TRBJ1-1; CDR3aa: CASSVGQNTEAFF; CDR3nt: TGTGCCAGCAGCGTAGGACAGAACACTGAAGCTTTCTTT
v_gene: TRBV19; d_gene: TRBD1; abundance: .; j_gene: TRBJ1-4; CDR3aa: CASSTDRGIEKLFF; CDR3nt: TGTGCCAGTAGTACCGACAGGGGAATTGAAAAACTGTTTTTT
v_gene: TRBV5-1; d_gene: .; abundance: few; j_gene: TRBJ1-2; CDR3aa: CASSLRLNMGSYGYTF; CDR3nt: TGCGCCAGCAGCTTGAGACTGAATATGGGCAGCTATGGCTACACCTTC
v_gene: TRBV19; d_gene: .; abundance: once; j_gene: TRBJ2-3; CDR3aa: CASSTGGHPSTAMDTQYF; CDR3nt: TGTGCCAGTAGTACCGGGGGACACCCGTCGACCGCTATGGATACGCAGTATTTT
v_gene: TRBV12-3/TRBV12-4; d_gene: .; abundance: .; j_gene: TRBJ1-6; CDR3aa: CASKQGGYNSPLHF; CDR3nt: TGTGCCAGCAAGCAGGGAGGCTATAATTCACCCCTCCACTTT
v_gene: TRBV11-2; d_gene: .; abundance: few; j_gene: TRBJ2-7; CDR3aa: CASSFRHGLGEQYF; CDR3nt: TGTGCCAGCAGCTTTAGGCACGGCCTAGGGGAGCAGTACTTC
v_gene: TRBV6-1; d_gene: TRBD2; abundance: few; j_gene: TRBJ2-1; CDR3aa: CASSLLGTTYNEQFF; CDR3nt: TGTGCCAGCTCACTGCTTGGGACTACCTACAATGAGCAGTTCTTC
v_gene: TRBV6-1; d_gene: .; abundance: .; j_gene: TRBJ1-6; CDR3aa: CASNWGKDISYNSPLHF; CDR3nt: TGTGCCAGCAATTGGGGGAAGGACATCTCGTATAATTCACCCCTCCACTTT
v_gene: TRBV6-1; d_gene: .; abundance: few; j_gene: TRBJ1-2; CDR3aa: CASTEGGSGAYGYTF; CDR3nt: TGTGCCAGCACCGAAGGGGGATCTGGGGCGTATGGCTACACCTTC
v_gene: TRBV7-3; d_gene: TRBD1; abundance: few; j_gene: TRBJ2-7; CDR3aa: CASSHGQAYEQYF; CDR3nt: TGTGCCAGCAGCCATGGACAGGCCTACGAGCAGTACTTC
v_gene: TRBV12-3/TRBV12-4; d_gene: TRBD2; abundance: .; j_gene: TRBJ2-5; CDR3aa: CASRRGAEDQTQYF; CDR3nt: TGTGCCAGCAGGCGGGGGGCTGAGGATCAGACCCAGTACTTC
v_gene: TRBV5-1; d_gene: .; abundance: medium-sized; j_gene: TRBJ2-3; CDR3aa: CASKEYSSSTDTQYF; CDR3nt: TGCGCCAGCAAGGAATACAGTTCTAGCACAGATACGCAGTATTTT
v_gene: TRBV10-3; d_gene: .; abundance: .; j_gene: TRBJ1-3; CDR3aa: CAISVDRPSGNTIYF; CDR3nt: TGTGCCATCAGTGTTGATAGGCCTTCTGGAAACACCATATATTTT
v_gene: TRBV11-3; d_gene: TRBD1; abundance: once; j_gene: TRBJ2-7; CDR3aa: CASSFGQGAQQYF; CDR3nt: TGTGCCAGCAGCTTTGGTCAGGGGGCGCAGCAGTACTTC
v_gene: TRBV5-6; d_gene: .; abundance: .; j_gene: TRBJ1-5; CDR3aa: CASSLGFGNQPQHF; CDR3nt: TGTGCCAGCAGCTTAGGGTTCGGCAATCAGCCCCAGCATTTT
v_gene: TRBV7-2; d_gene: .; abundance: .; j_gene: TRBJ1-1; CDR3aa: CASSLARNEAFF; CDR3nt: TGTGCCAGCAGCTTAGCGCGGAACGAGGCTTTCTTT
v_gene: TRBV19; d_gene: .; abundance: .; j_gene: TRBJ1-2; CDR3aa: CVPQTGTQVGNYGYTF; CDR3nt: TGTGTTCCTCAGACCGGGACGCAGGTCGGGAACTATGGCTACACCTTC
v_gene: TRBV6-4; d_gene: .; abundance: .; j_gene: TRBJ1-1; CDR3aa: CASSVSPGNTEAFF; CDR3nt: TGTGCCAGCAGTGTCTCACCGGGAAACACTGAAGCTTTCTTT
v_gene: TRBV6-1; d_gene: .; abundance: few; j_gene: TRBJ2-3; CDR3aa: CASQVPLGTNTQYF; CDR3nt: TGTGCCAGCCAGGTTCCGTTAGGCACTAATACGCAGTATTTT
v_gene: TRBV11-2; d_gene: .; abundance: .; j_gene: TRBJ1-1; CDR3aa: CASSRTGGGYTEAFF; CDR3nt: TGTGCCAGCAGCCGGACGGGGGGCGGGTACACTGAAGCTTTCTTT
v_gene: TRBV11-2; d_gene: TRBD2; abundance: .; j_gene: TRBJ2-5; CDR3aa: CASSLDGAGGETQYF; CDR3nt: TGTGCCAGCAGCTTAGATGGAGCGGGGGGAGAGACCCAGTACTTC
v_gene: TRBV27; d_gene: .; abundance: few; j_gene: TRBJ1-2; CDR3aa: CASSLGAEAAYGYTF; CDR3nt: TGTGCCAGCAGTTTAGGGGCCGAAGCCGCCTATGGCTACACCTTC
v_gene: TRBV6-1; d_gene: TRBD1; abundance: few; j_gene: TRBJ2-7; CDR3aa: CASSNPGQGEQYF; CDR3nt: TGTGCCAGCAGTAACCCAGGACAGGGCGAGCAGTACTTC
v_gene: TRBV10-1; d_gene: TRBD1; abundance: .; j_gene: TRBJ1-3; CDR3aa: CASSGDRPYSGNTIYF; CDR3nt: TGCGCCAGCAGTGGGGACAGGCCTTACTCTGGAAACACCATATATTTT